This TCR beta chain was captured by sequencing in a study of T-cell reconstitution after alpha-beta-depleted transplantation in children (dated by TCRdb to about 2016). About the investigation overall: Using TCR repertoire profiling, the study followed T-cell immune reconstitution in a quantitative way in children after TCRalphabeta/CD19-depleted allogeneic hematopoietic cell transplantation. General conclusions and limits of the study: In some patients, high TCRbeta diversity at day 60 was attributed to recipient T cells and intrathymic progenitors that had survived conditioning. The apparently early recovery of alphabetaT-cell counts about two months after transplant reportedly depended on only several hundred rapidly expanded clones that came from non-depleted graft cells. The frequencies of hyperexpanded clones fell over the following months, and after one year, T-cell counts and TCRbeta diversity were mostly attributed to newly produced T cells.

According to the study, the label for this sample's treatment or condition signals: allogeneic hematopoietic cell transplantation with graft depleted of TCRalphabeta T cells and CD19 B cells. Transplant recipients were children who received TCRalphabeta/CD19-depleted allogeneic hematopoietic cell grafts. This clonotype has a count of ten or more. It lacks a known antigen. No quality values exist for individual bases; no much larger clone is one base distant. The protocol used for the library was PCR. Instrument on record: Illumina HiSeq 2500. To normalize quantification of the TCRbeta repertoire, the TCR libraries were built with molecular barcoding that relied on unique molecular identifiers. TCRdb trimmed public reads at Q25 via fastp, called clones via MiXCR and kept in-frame beta chains. When rows share a CDR3 protein, they turn into one entry using the most common DNA and genes. This sample has 700,000 to 850,000 distinct CDR3 sequences in its table, and 15% to 20% of those were observed once. The top ten hold approximately 5% of the sample.

The origin of this receptor is a male patient younger than 18 who had a stem cell transplant for acute lymphoblastic leukemia, so the T cells may come from the graft donor. The sample was PBMCs, mostly from graft donor cells, taken 360 days after TCRalphabeta/CD19-depleted stem cell transplant.

The DNA is as follows: TGCGCCAGCAGCTTGGTAGCGGGAGTCAATAATGAGCAGTTCTTC. Translation gives CASSLVAGVNNEQFF. The rearranged segments are TRBV5-1 and TRBJ2-1, with TRBD2 identical over 9 junction bases. The CDR3 spans 15 residues, from the cysteine through the phenylalanine. Just the 45-base CDR3 DNA is kept, in frame starting at base 1. The CDR1 and CDR2 encoded by the germline V gene are SGHRS and YFSETQ. The V end gives up 0 bases and the J end 7 bases, leaving 5 bases in the junction not matched to a gene.